This T cell receptor (beta chain) is drawn from a study of T cells in Graves' hyperthyroidism and ophthalmopathy. Findings and caveats of the study: In the analysis, a 13 V-J model separated ophthalmopathy from stable hyperthyroidism.

TCR beta CDR3 regions were amplified from RNA. The TCR CDR3 first-round RT-PCR relied on the HTBI primer set. TCRdb re-analysed the multiplex PCR reads in MiXCR, keeping a single row per CDR3 protein. Among around 700,000 distinct CDR3 sequences listed, roughly a third were seen once. Hyperthyroidism patients were newly diagnosed, had disease duration under 2 months, and were aged 18 to 65 years. A few counts support this clonotype. Antigen specificity is unknown. This clonotype was obtained from a woman between 40 and 55 years old with Graves' hyperthyroidism. The sequenced sample was blood.

The DNA for the CDR3 is TGCAGCGCCGCCGGGACAGGCCATGAAAAACTGTTTTTT. As protein: CSAAGTGHEKLFF. The chain uses TRBV29-1 and TRBJ1-4; 8 positions match TRBD1. Losses at the gene ends were 7 bases for V and 6 bases for J; bases not matched to a gene: 7. This CDR3 comprises 13 residues. CDR1 and CDR2 (germline): SQVTM, ANQGSEA.